This entry features one T cell receptor (beta chain) sequence. Its target antigen remains unknown. The input lacks base qualities; no much larger clone sits a single base away. This sample is part of a study of blood T cell repertoires in COVID-19 (dated by TCRdb to the early 2020s). Study-level background: Samples from collaborators originated in the United States, Italy and Spain and spanned both the acute and convalescent phases of COVID-19. HLA class I and class II types, where available, came from metadata supplied by the sample provider rather than from assay-based typing. The samples were drawn from the first 160 participants of the ongoing ImmuneRACE study and from 1,200 or so subjects provided by 6 global collaborators. A de-identified subject ID, COVID-19 status, age in years and sex were almost always included in the sample metadata. The repertoires were released in a freely available public database intended as a resource for research on the immune response to SARS-CoV-2. Deeply sampled blood TCRbeta repertoires from subjects exposed to, actively infected with, or recovered from COVID-19 were included in the dataset. The prospective study material was composed of cDNA or gDNA derived from T cells, B-cell-depleted T cells, or PBMCs. What the study reported, not specific to this receptor: How much clinical and demographic metadata was included differed by source and by participant, and the metadata was provided uncurated.

After removal of 3 bases from V and 5 bases from J, the junction retains 13 bases not matched to a gene. The CDR3 runs 16 amino acids, cysteine and phenylalanine included. CDR3 DNA is the only sequence kept; it has 48 bases, read in frame from the first base. The germline V gene provides CDR1 SGDLS and CDR2 YYNGEE. The immunoSEQ Assay, a bias-controlled multiplex PCR, was used to amplify TCRbeta CDR3 regions from genomic DNA. The paper's processing steps were these. Nucleated cell counts per sample were estimated from amplification of reference gene primers within the assay. To quantify the absolute abundance of each unique TCRbeta CDR3 rearrangement, sequence reads were collapsed and filtered. For each sample, productive Simpson clonality was calculated by taking the square root of Simpson's diversity index across productive rearrangements. The table was pulled from immuneACCESS by TCRdb, which kept in-frame rearrangements only. Such tables lose some clones; where checked, under half of the loss comes from unresolved V genes, and the rest has no known cause. That table is the source of V, J and clone size, and D and trimming were worked out from the DNA. This sample lists 210,000 or so clones; less than 80% were detected once. The ten largest make up about 14% of the sample.

Samples from volunteer blood donors who had recovered from COVID-19 were contributed by a second Seattle source. Collaborating institutions collected whole blood in K2EDTA tubes following their own protocols. For TCRbeta analysis, collaborator samples were shipped as frozen whole blood, as isolated PBMCs, or as DNA extracted from either sample type. Recombination linked TRBV9 to TRBJ1-2, and 7 junction bases match TRBD1. The sequencing input was peripheral blood. This TCR was recovered from a man aged 50 to 60 who had recovered from COVID-19. The CDR3 region reads CASSGRRQGLGYGYTF. The nucleotide sequence reads TGTGCCAGCAGCGGACGACGACAGGGCTTGGGGTATGGCTACACCTTC.